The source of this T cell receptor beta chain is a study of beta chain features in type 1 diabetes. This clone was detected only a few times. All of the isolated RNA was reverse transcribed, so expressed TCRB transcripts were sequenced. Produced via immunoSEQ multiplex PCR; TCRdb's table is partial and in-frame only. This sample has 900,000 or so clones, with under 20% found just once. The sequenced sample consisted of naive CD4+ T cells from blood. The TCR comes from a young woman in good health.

This chain's CDR3 is CASSSTGNQETQYF. CDR3 DNA: TGTGCCAGCAGCTCCACGGGTAACCAAGAGACCCAGTACTTC. This chain connects TRBV7-2 to TRBJ2-5, with D unresolved. Germline values: CDR1 SGHTA, CDR2 FQGNSA. This CDR3 is 14 amino acids long. Trimming cost V 4 bases and J 0 bases, with 9 bases left between them. The entire variable domain, with the rest obtained from reference TRBV7-2 and TRBJ2-5, is as follows: GAGVSQSPSNKVTEKGKDVELRCDPISGHTALYWYRQSLGQGLEFLIYFQGNSAPDKSGLPSDRFSAERTGGSVSTLTIQRTQQEDSAVYLCASSSTGNQETQYFGPGTRLLVL.